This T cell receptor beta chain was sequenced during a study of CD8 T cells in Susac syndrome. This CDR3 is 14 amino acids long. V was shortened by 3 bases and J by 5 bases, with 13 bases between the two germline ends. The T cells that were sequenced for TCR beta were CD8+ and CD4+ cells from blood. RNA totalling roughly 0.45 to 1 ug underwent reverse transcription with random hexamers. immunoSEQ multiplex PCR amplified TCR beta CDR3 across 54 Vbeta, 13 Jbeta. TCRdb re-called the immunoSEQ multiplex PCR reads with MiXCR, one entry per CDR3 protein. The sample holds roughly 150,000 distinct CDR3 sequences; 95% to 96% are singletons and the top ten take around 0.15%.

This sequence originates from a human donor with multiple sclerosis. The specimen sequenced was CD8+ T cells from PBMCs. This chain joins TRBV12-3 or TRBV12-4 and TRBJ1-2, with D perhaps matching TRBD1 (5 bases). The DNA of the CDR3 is TGTGCCAGCAGTTTCCGCGGGGCTGCTTATGGCTACACCTTC. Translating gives CASSFRGAAYGYTF.